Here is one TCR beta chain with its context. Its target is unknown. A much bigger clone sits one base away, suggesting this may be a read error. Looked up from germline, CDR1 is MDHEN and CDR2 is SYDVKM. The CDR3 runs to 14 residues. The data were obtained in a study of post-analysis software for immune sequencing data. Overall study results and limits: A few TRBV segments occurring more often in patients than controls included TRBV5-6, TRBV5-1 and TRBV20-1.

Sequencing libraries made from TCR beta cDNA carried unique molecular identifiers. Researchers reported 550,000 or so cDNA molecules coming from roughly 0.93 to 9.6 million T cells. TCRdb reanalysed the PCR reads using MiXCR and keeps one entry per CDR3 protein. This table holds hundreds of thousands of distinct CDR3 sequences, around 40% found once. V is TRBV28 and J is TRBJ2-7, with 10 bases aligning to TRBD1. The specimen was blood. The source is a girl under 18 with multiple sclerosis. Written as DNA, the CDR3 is TGTGTCAGCAGTTTGGGGACAGGGGCCTACGAGCAGTACTTC. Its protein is CVSSLGTGAYEQYF.